These 20 T cell receptor beta chains were all obtained from the same sample, sequenced in a study of beta chain features in type 1 diabetes. Isolated RNA was reverse transcribed in full, so expressed TCRB transcripts were sequenced. The table came from immunoSEQ multiplex PCR; TCRdb's copy has only in-frame clones and leaves some out. Of hundreds of thousands of clones listed, around 12% are singletons. Input material: naive CD4+ T cells from blood. The origin of the receptors is a man between 18 and 35 years old in good health.

In this sample, this clone turned up a few times. The gene calls are TRBV4-3 and TRBJ1-5; D gene ambiguous. The CDR3 totals 16 residues. The V end was cut by 0 bases, the J end by 2 bases, with 11 bases between. Germline V gene lookup returns CDR1 LGHNA and CDR2 YSLEER. CDR3: CASSQDLPPGNQPQHF. DNA of the CDR3: TGCGCCAGCAGCCAAGATCTGCCCCCGGGCAATCAGCCCCAGCATTTT.

This clone appeared a few times. The CDR3 loop reads CAWNRDRGQPQHF. CDR3 sequence (DNA): TGTGCCTGGAACAGGGATCGGGGTCAGCCCCAGCATTTT. The V gene is TRBV30, the J gene TRBJ1-5, with D perhaps TRBD1 (6 bases). Germline V gene sequence: CDR1 GTSNPN, CDR2 SVGIG (reference sequence). CDR3 size: 13 residues. V was clipped by 4 bases and J by 6 bases, with 13 bases between them.

The table lists this clone with a few counts. The chain carries TRBV11-1 and TRBJ2-5, with D tentatively TRBD2 (5 bases). Deletions cut 6 bases from V and 1 base from J, with 15 bases between. CDR1 is SGHAT, CDR2 FQDESV, per germline (reference sequence). The CDR3 runs 15 residues. This CDR3 reads CASSLPPGIQETQYF. CDR3 DNA sequence: TGTGCCAGCAGTCTTCCCCCGGGGATCCAAGAGACCCAGTACTTC.

The gene calls are TRBV15 and TRBJ2-3; D unclear. Trimming removed 4 bases at V and 0 bases at J, with 14 bases between. This CDR3 has 16 residues. Germline CDR1 is LNHNV and CDR2 is YYDKDF (reference sequence). CDR3 sequence: CATSTRLDSSTDTQYF. Written as DNA, the CDR3 is TGTGCCACCAGCACCCGCCTTGACTCTAGCACAGATACGCAGTATTTT.

Only a few counts were recorded for this clone. The rearrangement links TRBV4-2 to TRBJ1-5, with D possibly being TRBD1 (6 bases). The germline CDR1 and CDR2 sequences are LGHNA and YNFKEQ. The CDR3 is 19 amino acids. V was pared by 1 base and J by 5 bases, with 24 bases between. CDR3 bases: TGTGCCAGCAGCCAAGCCCGACGTGCAGGGGATATGCGGGATCAGCCCCAGCATTTT. Translating it yields CASSQARRAGDMRDQPQHF.

This clone was seen a handful of times. The chain has TRBV28 and TRBJ1-1, with TRBD1 matching 7 bases. V shed 4 bases and J 6 bases; nucleotides not matched to a gene: 5. Germline CDR1 reads MDHEN; CDR2 reads SYDVKM. This CDR3 is 13 amino acids long. This CDR3 reads CASSSQGVPEAFF. The CDR3 nucleotides read TGTGCCAGCAGTTCCCAGGGGGTACCTGAAGCTTTCTTT.

The V gene is TRBV28, the J gene TRBJ2-5; possible D gene TRBD1, 5 bases. Trimming stripped 5 bases from V and 2 bases from J, with 27 bases between. Germline values: CDR1 MDHEN, CDR2 SYDVKM. The CDR3 sequence is 19 residues long. CDR3 DNA: TGTGCCAGCAGTACCTTTCGGACACCCCTGACCAGATTTCAAGAGACCCAGTACTTC. Its translation is CASSTFRTPLTRFQETQYF.

The genes are TRBV5-6 and TRBJ2-1, with 13 bases that match TRBD2. The J segment lost 6 bases and the V segment lost 3 bases, leaving 9 bases of the junction unmatched. Germline V gene data show CDR1 as SGHDT and CDR2 as YYEEEE. CDR3 length: 17 residues. The CDR3 loop reads CASSWGLAGREINEQFF. The DNA for the CDR3 is TGTGCCAGCAGCTGGGGACTAGCGGGGCGGGAGATCAATGAGCAGTTCTTC.

The V gene is TRBV7-2, the J gene TRBJ2-1; the match to TRBD2 covers 7 bases. V shed 2 bases and J 15 bases; nucleotides not matched to a gene: 4. This CDR3 region has 11 residues. Germline CDR1 reads SGHTA; CDR2 reads FQGNSA. The chain's CDR3 is CASSLTSARFF. The CDR3 DNA sequence: TGTGCCAGCAGCTTAACTAGCGCGCGGTTCTTC.

This clone was observed a few times. The V and J genes are TRBV9 and TRBJ2-7; tentative D call: TRBD2 (6 bases). Germline lookup yields CDR1 SGDLS and CDR2 YYNGEE. The CDR3 extends over 16 amino acids. V lost 2 bases and J lost 2, with 17 bases in between. CDR3: CASSVSGAGRPYEQYF. CDR3 bases: TGTGCCAGCAGCGTCTCCGGGGCGGGGAGACCCTACGAGCAGTACTTC.

The CDR3 sequence: CSVEEDRDREGTYEQYF. In nucleotides, the CDR3 is TGCAGCGTTGAAGAGGACCGGGACAGGGAGGGAACCTACGAGCAGTACTTC. J is TRBJ2-5 and V is TRBV29-1, with 9 bases lining up with TRBD1. The J call may be in error: the DNA end matches TRBJ2-7 better. This CDR3 contains 17 residues. The germline CDR1 and CDR2 sequences are SQVTM and ANQGSEA.

This chain's CDR3 is CAWRTPGLRTYEQYF. In DNA form, the CDR3 reads TGTGCCTGGAGGACACCGGGACTGCGAACCTACGAGCAGTACTTC. The chain employs TRBV30 and TRBJ2-7; a possible D gene is TRBD2 (6 bases). V shed 3 bases and J shed 2 bases, with 17 bases lying between them. Germline CDR1 is GTSNPN and CDR2 is SVGIG (reference sequence). There are 15 residues in the CDR3.

This clone was seen a few times. The V call is TRBV28, the J call TRBJ1-2; a weak D match, TRBD1 (6 bases). CDR3 length: 13 residues. Between the trimmed V and J ends, which lost 3 bases and 4 bases, there was a span of 9 bases. CDR1 and CDR2 from the germline V gene are MDHEN and SYDVKM. CDR3 amino acids: CASSFQGSYGYTF. The CDR3 DNA follows: TGTGCCAGCAGTTTTCAGGGGAGCTATGGCTACACCTTC.

The rearrangement links TRBV7-3 to TRBJ2-1, with 9 bases fitting TRBD2. Per germline, CDR1 SGHTA and CDR2 FQGTGA. This CDR3 is 15 amino acids long. V dropped 4 bases and J dropped 5; count of bases not matched to a gene: 6. CDR3 in amino acids: CASSSGLAGNNEQFF. CDR3 nucleotides: TGTGCCAGCAGCTCCGGGCTAGCGGGAAACAATGAGCAGTTCTTC.

The J gene is TRBJ2-3, the V gene TRBV20-1; D is unclear. Trimming left V 3 bases short and J 8 bases short, with 9 bases between. Germline values: CDR1 DFQATT, CDR2 SNEGSKA (reference sequence). This CDR3 has 11 amino acids. The CDR3 here is CSASQDPTQYF. The DNA of the CDR3 is TGCAGTGCTAGCCAGGATCCTACGCAGTATTTT.

This clone was counted a few times. The gene calls are TRBV7-3 and TRBJ2-7; TRBD2 aligns across 8 bases. Trimming took 1 base from V and 0 from J; bases not matched to a gene: 2. Germline-derived CDR1 and CDR2 are SGHTA and FQGTGA. CDR3 length equals 15 residues. Written as DNA, the CDR3 is TGTGCCAGCAGCTTAAGACGGGGGGGCTCCTACGAGCAGTACTTC. Amino acids: CASSLRRGGSYEQYF.

This clone was found a few times. V usage is TRBV25-1 and J usage is TRBJ2-3; 9 bases map to TRBD2. The CDR3 covers 14 residues. The germline V gene encodes CDR1 MGHDK and CDR2 SYGVNS. The V segment lost 2 bases and the J segment 6 bases; nucleotides outside the gene matches: 3. In DNA form, the CDR3 reads TGTGCCAGCAGTGAAAGCGGGGGGTGGGATACGCAGTATTTT. This codes for CASSESGGWDTQYF. The full variable domain, with the rest looked up from reference TRBV25-1 and TRBJ2-3, is EADIYQTPRYLVIGTGKKITLECSQTMGHDKMYWYQQDPGMELHLIHYSYGVNSTEKGDLSSESTVSRIRTEHFPLTLESARPSHTSQYLCASSESGGWDTQYFGPGTRLTVL.

There are a few counts of this clone. The J gene is TRBJ2-5, the V gene TRBV29-1; D possibly corresponds to TRBD2 (7 bases). Trimming removed 7 bases at V and 4 bases at J, with 19 bases between. The CDR3 sequence is 14 residues long. CDR1 and CDR2 from the germline V gene are SQVTM and ANQGSEA. CDR3 sequence reads: CSARRGGRGETQYF. The CDR3 DNA reads TGCAGCGCTCGTAGGGGGGGAAGGGGAGAGACCCAGTACTTC.

The chain combines TRBV4-1 with TRBJ1-1; D is possibly TRBD1 (5 bases). This CDR3 is 14 amino acids long. Germline V gives CDR1 MGHRA, CDR2 YSYEKL. The germline V and J ends were trimmed by 5 bases and 3 bases, with 13 bases remaining between them. The CDR3 loop is CASSDGGVDTEAFF. The CDR3 nucleotides read TGCGCCAGCAGCGACGGAGGGGTTGACACTGAAGCTTTCTTT.

A few counts support this clone. V usage is TRBV2 and J usage is TRBJ2-7; TRBD1 aligns across 7 bases. Germline CDR1 and CDR2: SNHLY and FYNNEI. The length of the CDR3 is 15 residues. The trim removed 3 bases at V and 7 bases at J, leaving 12 bases unmatched. The CDR3 DNA sequence: TGTGCCAGCAGTGACGCAGGACAGGCCCACATGGAGCAGTACTTC. The encoded protein is CASSDAGQAHMEQYF.